One TCR beta chain is described in this entry. Libraries were prepared by immunoSEQ multiplex PCR; TCRdb keeps only in-frame clonotypes and omits some of them. The data show about 160,000 clones, about 89% seen once. These data come from a study of blood T cell repertoires in COVID-19. CDR1 is SGHTS, CDR2 YDEGEE, per germline. The junction had 12 bases not matched to a gene; V was cut back by 6 bases and J by 8 bases. The CDR3 has 14 residues. The receptor was isolated from a man aged 60 to 75 with acute or convalescent COVID-19. What was sequenced was peripheral blood. This chain links TRBV5-8 with TRBJ1-2, with 8 bases lining up with TRBD1. The CDR3 bases are TGTGCCAGCATCTTTGGACAGGGCTCTAGAGGCTACACCTTC. This codes for CASIFGQGSRGYTF. The whole variable domain, filled in from reference TRBV5-8 and TRBJ1-2, reads EAGVTQSPTHLIKTRGQQATLRCSPISGHTSVYWYQQALGLGLQFLLWYDEGEERNRGNFPPRFSGRQFPNYSSELNVNALELEDSALYLCASIFGQGSRGYTFGSGTRLTVV.